The T cell receptor beta chain under discussion was sequenced for a study of blood T cells in healthy people across ages. Study results and limitations: TCR beta diversity was tightly associated with the proportion of naive T cells.

This clonotype was seen only a few times. Its antigen remains unidentified. The CDR3 runs 15 residues. CDR1 and CDR2 (germline): LGHNA, YSLEER. Losses at the gene ends were 2 bases for V and 2 bases for J; bases not matched to a gene: 2. With a J-beta primer mix and a sample-barcoded 5' primer, a second PCR ran about 7 to 12 cycles. One entry per CDR3 protein results from TCRdb running MiXCR on the 5' RACE reads. Altogether some 760,000 distinct CDR3 sequences are present, approximately 25% being singletons, with the ten largest covering more than 3%. The same specimen was also included in a second study, on T cells of mothers and their children. From that second work: Random nucleotides (2-4) and sample barcodes were added by the M1S primer used in the second PCR. Every mother supplied over 9.5 million TCR beta CDR3 reads and every child some 2.7 million. Related mother-child pairs shared slightly more overlap than unrelated pairs, but the difference was non-significant.

The receptor's source is a boy aged 5 to 17 in good health. V usage is TRBV4-3 and J usage is TRBJ2-7; 11 bases fit TRBD2. Source material: blood. The CDR3 loop reads CASSQRTSGPYEQYF. CDR3 sequence (DNA): TGCGCCAGCAGCCAACGGACTAGCGGGCCCTACGAGCAGTACTTC.